Below, one TCR beta chain is given with its context. Its target is unknown. The CDR3 is made up of 13 amino acids. V dropped 2 bases and J dropped 7 bases, with 8 bases sitting between them. Germline V lookup: CDR1 WSHSY, CDR2 SAAADI. This entry is derived from a study of response to subunit inactivated influenza vaccine. Study-level points and caveats: Authors suggested seasonal influenza vaccinations each recruit few new T cells.

MiXCR, applied by TCRdb to the RT-PCR reads, yields one record per CDR3 protein. The profile shows about 830,000 distinct CDR3 sequences, approximately 17% of them singletons. The sequenced sample was PBMCs from blood, obtained roughly 5 days after vaccination. V usage is TRBV10-2 and J usage is TRBJ2-2, with a possible D match to TRBD1 (5 bases). The receptor's source is a man between 50 and 59 years old who received an inactivated influenza vaccine. CDR3 protein: CASSEQGGGELFF. The CDR3 DNA reads as TGCGCCAGCAGTGAGCAGGGTGGCGGGGAGCTGTTTTTT.